The 22 T cell receptor beta chains presented below share a single source sample, sequenced in a study of blood T cell repertoires in COVID-19. Sequenced by immunoSEQ multiplex PCR; TCRdb stores in-frame clones only, minus some. The table has about 250,000 clones, approximately 82% seen once; the top ten hold roughly 8.6%. The sequencing input was peripheral blood. The receptor set was obtained from a middle-aged man with active or convalescent COVID-19.

The chain links TRBV5-1 to TRBJ2-7; 15 nucleotides match TRBD2. Looked up from germline, CDR1 is SGHRS and CDR2 is YFSETQ. This CDR3 is 17 amino acids long. V shed 6 bases and J 7 bases; nucleotides not matched to a gene: 14. CDR3 protein: CASIPQPGTSGRSEQYF. The DNA for the CDR3 is TGCGCCAGCATCCCCCAACCCGGGACTAGCGGGAGGAGTGAGCAGTACTTC.

The chain combines TRBV18 with TRBJ1-1; D uncertain. Between the trimmed V and J ends, which lost 3 bases and 1 base, there was a span of 9 bases. This CDR3 spans 14 amino acids. Germline loops: CDR1 KGHSH, CDR2 LQKENI. The CDR3 DNA reads TGTGCCAGCTCACCCCTGCGAGGGAACACTGAAGCTTTCTTT. Protein sequence: CASSPLRGNTEAFF.

The chain is built from TRBV19 and TRBJ2-3; weak D call: TRBD2 (5 bases). V was cut by 3 bases and J by 0 bases, with 13 bases left in between. This CDR3 is 16 amino acids long. CDR1 LNHDA and CDR2 SQIVND come from the germline V gene (reference sequence). CDR3 DNA: TGTGCCAGTAGTATTTTCGTCCGGGAAAGCACAGATACGCAGTATTTT. It translates to CASSIFVRESTDTQYF.

CDR3 sequence (DNA): TGTGCCAGCAGCTTAGGCCTATCGGGACAGAGCACAGATACGCAGTATTTT. Encoded protein: CASSLGLSGQSTDTQYF. The gene calls are TRBV7-9 and TRBJ2-3, with 7 positions matching TRBD1. The V and J ends lost 1 base and 0 bases, in that order; junction bases with no gene match: 7. Looked up from germline, CDR1 is SEHNR and CDR2 is FQNEAQ (reference sequence). This CDR3 spans 17 amino acids.

This chain connects TRBV18 to TRBJ2-3; no clear D gene. Trimming removed 0 bases from V and 6 bases from J, with 10 bases in between. Germline V gene sequence: CDR1 KGHSH, CDR2 LQKENI. The CDR3 runs 14 residues. CDR3 DNA sequence: TGTGCCAGCTCACCACCGAACGGTTTCGATACGCAGTATTTT. Translating it yields CASSPPNGFDTQYF.

This chain joins TRBV4-1 and TRBJ1-1; a weak D match, TRBD1 (6 bases). Germline CDR1 and CDR2: MGHRA and YSYEKL. Trimming removed 4 bases from V and 1 base from J, with 10 bases in between. The CDR3 is made up of 14 amino acids. CDR3 region: CASSPLDRNTEAFF. The CDR3 bases are TGCGCCAGCAGCCCCTTGGACAGGAACACTGAAGCTTTCTTT.

V is TRBV6-1 and J is TRBJ1-1; TRBD1 might be the D (6 bases). V lost 3 bases and J 3 bases, leaving 8 bases between the germline ends. Germline CDR1 is MNHNS and CDR2 is SASEGT. The CDR3 loop spans 13 amino acids. CDR3 DNA: TGTGCCAGCAGTGAGGACAGCCACACTGAAGCTTTCTTT. Encoded protein: CASSEDSHTEAFF.

The table lists this clone with a few counts. The chain combines TRBV19 with TRBJ1-2, with D possibly matching TRBD1 (5 bases). Trimming cost V 5 bases and J 3 bases, with 16 bases left between them. Germline CDR1 reads LNHDA; CDR2 reads SQIVND (reference sequence). The CDR3 runs to 15 residues. Here the CDR3 reads CASSPGQIGHYGYTF. In nucleotides, the CDR3 is TGTGCCAGTAGTCCCGGACAAATTGGCCACTATGGCTACACCTTC.

The V and J genes are TRBV4-1 and TRBJ2-1; 8 nucleotides match TRBD2. This CDR3 comprises 15 residues. The J segment lost 6 bases and the V segment lost 1 base, leaving 5 bases of the junction unmatched. Germline loops: CDR1 MGHRA, CDR2 YSYEKL. CDR3 nucleotides: TGCGCCAGCAGCCAAGTCAGCGGGAGCGCCAATGAGCAGTTCTTC. Translated, it gives CASSQVSGSANEQFF.

This clone showed up just once. The sample has other DNA sequences that encode this CDR3 too. The J gene is TRBJ2-7, the V gene TRBV29-1; 12 nucleotides agree with TRBD1. J lost 6 bases, V lost 7 bases, and 4 bases had no gene match. The CDR3 has 12 residues. Germline V lookup: CDR1 SQVTM, CDR2 ANQGSEA. The CDR3 DNA sequence: TGCAGCGCTGGGACAGGGGGCGGCGAGCAGTACTTC. Residues: CSAGTGGGEQYF.

The chain carries TRBV12-5 and TRBJ2-2; TRBD2 aligns across 7 bases. The CDR3 is made up of 17 amino acids. Trimming removed 4 bases from V and 3 bases from J; junction bases left unmatched: 11. Germline V gives CDR1 LGHNT, CDR2 FRNRAP. Here the CDR3 DNA reads TGTGCTAGTGGTTACCCCGGGCCAAGCGGGGACACCGGGGAGCTGTTTTTT. This gives the protein CASGYPGPSGDTGELFF.

This chain links TRBV7-2 with TRBJ1-2, with TRBD1 matching over 7 bases. The J segment lost 3 bases and the V segment lost 1 base, leaving 8 bases of the junction unmatched. The CDR3 runs 16 residues. CDR1 SGHTA and CDR2 FQGNSA come from the germline V gene. The CDR3: CASSLGGQGVYYGYTF. As DNA, the CDR3 is TGTGCCAGCAGCTTAGGCGGGCAGGGGGTGTACTATGGCTACACCTTC.

The sample holds a few counts of this clone. This CDR3 is also generated by other DNA sequences in the sample. This chain links TRBV6-2 or TRBV6-3 with TRBJ2-2; 10 bases align to TRBD1. From germline, CDR1 is MNHEY and CDR2 SVGEGT. J gave up 3 bases and V 0 bases, and 1 base lay outside the gene matches. The length of the CDR3 is 16 residues. The CDR3 coding sequence is TGTGCCAGCAGTTACTCAGGGACAGGGGACACCGGGGAGCTGTTTTTT. Translation gives CASSYSGTGDTGELFF.

This rearrangement joins TRBV6-6 to TRBJ1-4; D gene ambiguous. The CDR3 is 12 amino acids. V gave up 5 bases and J gave up 8 bases, with 9 bases separating them. Germline assignment: CDR1 MNHNY and CDR2 SVGAGI (reference sequence). CDR3 sequence: CASSAAHEKLFF. CDR3 nucleotides: TGTGCCAGCAGTGCGGCCCACGAAAAACTGTTTTTT.

The CDR3 sequence: CASSVTPGGGWMNTEAFF. In nucleotides, the CDR3 is TGTGCCAGCAGCGTAACCCCCGGGGGGGGGTGGATGAACACTGAAGCTTTCTTT. V is TRBV9 and J is TRBJ1-1; a possible D gene is TRBD1 (5 bases). Deletions cut 1 base from V and 0 bases from J, with 19 bases between. This CDR3 comprises 18 residues. In germline, CDR1 is SGDLS, CDR2 YYNGEE.

The chain is built from TRBV7-9 and TRBJ2-2, with TRBD1 matching 11 bases. CDR1 and CDR2 (germline): SEHNR, FQNEAQ (reference sequence). The V gene end was trimmed by 2 bases and the J gene end by 2 bases; junction bases not matched to a gene: 4. There are 17 residues in the CDR3. In DNA form, the CDR3 reads TGTGCCAGCAGCTTATACAGGACAGGGGGCAACACCGGGGAGCTGTTTTTT. Translation gives CASSLYRTGGNTGELFF.

The chain links TRBV12-3 or TRBV12-4 to TRBJ2-7; 9 bases match TRBD1. This CDR3 is built from 13 residues. Germline trimming cut 5 bases from V and 5 bases from J; bases unmatched to any gene: 4. The CDR3 region is CASSGDRDHEQYF. The DNA of the CDR3 is TGTGCCAGCAGTGGGGACAGGGACCACGAGCAGTACTTC.

The rearrangement links TRBV24-1 to TRBJ2-5; TRBD1 might be the D (6 bases). Per the germline V gene, CDR1 is KGHDR and CDR2 is SFDVKD. Trimming stripped 3 bases from V and 5 bases from J, with 15 bases between. The CDR3 extends over 15 amino acids. The CDR3 region is CATSDPGQGYETQYF. CDR3 in DNA: TGTGCCACCAGTGATCCGGGGCAGGGGTACGAGACCCAGTACTTC.

The chain combines TRBV3-1 (or the pseudogene TRBV3-2) with TRBJ2-7; D gene ambiguous. CDR3 length equals 12 residues. Germline CDR1 is LGHDT and CDR2 is YNNKEL (reference sequence). Trimming left V 0 bases short and J 3 bases short, with 3 bases between. CDR3 sequence reads: CASSQELYEQYF. The CDR3 region has the DNA TGTGCCAGCAGCCAAGAACTCTACGAGCAGTACTTC.

The CDR3 protein is CASSLYWGAYEQYF. CDR3 nucleotide sequence: TGTGCCAGCAGTTTATATTGGGGGGCCTACGAGCAGTACTTC. The V and J genes are TRBV27 and TRBJ2-7; weak D call: TRBD2 (6 bases). CDR3 length: 14 amino acids. Trimming removed 1 base at V and 2 bases at J, with 9 bases between. CDR1 and CDR2 (germline): MNHEY, SMNVEV (reference sequence).

The chain recombines TRBV12-3 or TRBV12-4 with TRBJ2-3; 8 positions match TRBD1. V shed 6 bases, J shed 9 bases, and the junction held 5 bases outside the gene matches. The CDR3 runs to 12 residues. As DNA, the CDR3 is TGTGCCAGCAGGCTGCAGGGGGCCACGCAGTATTTT. It translates to CASRLQGATQYF.

The DNA for the CDR3 is TGTGCCAGCAGCTGGACCAGGGGGAACACTGAAGCTTTCTTT. It specifies CASSWTRGNTEAFF. The chain carries TRBV7-8 and TRBJ1-1, with D perhaps matching TRBD1 (6 bases). Germline loops: CDR1 SGHVS, CDR2 FQNEAQ. V shed 4 bases and J shed 1 base, with 10 bases lying between them. This CDR3 region has 14 residues.